These 13 T cell receptor beta chains share one sample of origin, sequenced in a study of brain T cells in children with intractable seizures. Generated by immunoSEQ multiplex PCR, the TCRdb table keeps only in-frame clones and is missing some. The profile shows over 20,000 clones, 94% of them singletons. Sequencing was performed on peripheral blood, taken at surgery. The receptor source for this set is a boy aged 5-17 years with focal cortical dysplasia and intractable seizures.

This clone was picked up one time. This sequence joins TRBV5-4 and TRBJ2-2, with unresolved D. This CDR3 is built from 15 residues. The germline V and J ends were trimmed by 4 bases and 0 bases, with 10 bases remaining between them. The germline CDR1 and CDR2 sequences are SGHNT and YYREEE (reference sequence). CDR3 residues: CASSADPTNTGELFF. The CDR3 DNA sequence: TGTGCCAGCAGCGCCGACCCCACGAACACCGGGGAGCTGTTTTTT.

This clone was counted a single time. This chain connects TRBV27 to TRBJ2-7, with 7 bases aligning to TRBD2. There are 15 residues in the CDR3. CDR1 and CDR2 (germline): MNHEY, SMNVEV (reference sequence). Losses at the gene ends were 1 base for V and 5 bases for J; bases not matched to a gene: 8. The CDR3 sequence: CASSLFGLVGDEQYF. In DNA, the CDR3 is TGTGCCAGCAGTTTATTCGGACTAGTCGGAGACGAGCAGTACTTC.

The CDR3 bases are TGTGCCAGCAGATCGGGGGTGGACGGCTATGGCTACACCTTC. Amino acids: CASRSGVDGYGYTF. The chain carries TRBV7-2 and TRBJ1-2, with a possible D match to TRBD1 (5 bases). Germline CDR1 SGHTA, CDR2 FQGNSA. This CDR3 has 14 residues. V shed 6 bases and J shed 4 bases, with 15 bases lying between them.

The rearrangement joins TRBV18 to TRBJ2-1; D is perhaps TRBD1 or TRBD2 (5 bases each). Trimming pared 3 bases from V and 2 bases from J, leaving 14 bases between. Germline-derived CDR1 and CDR2 are KGHSH and LQKENI. The CDR3 sequence is 16 residues long. The DNA for the CDR3 is TGTGCCAGCTCACCCGAGGGAAGGGGACCCTACAATGAGCAGTTCTTC. Translated: CASSPEGRGPYNEQFF.

This chain uses TRBV7-7 with TRBJ2-5; no firm D call. The V gene lost 6 bases and the J gene lost 4 bases, with 9 bases spanning the gap. This CDR3 has 12 amino acids. The V gene's germline CDR1 is SSHAT and CDR2 FNYEAQ (reference sequence). The CDR3 DNA reads as TGTGCCAGCAGTTTGAACAGAGAGACCCAGTACTTC. As protein: CASSLNRETQYF.

This chain joins TRBV27 and TRBJ1-5, with D perhaps matching TRBD1 (5 bases). The V gene's germline CDR1 is MNHEY and CDR2 SMNVEV (reference sequence). V lost 6 bases, J lost 6 bases, and 15 bases lay in between. This CDR3 is 14 amino acids long. CDR3 sequence (DNA): TGTGCCAGCAGCCCTTGGGAGGGGAGTCAGCCCCAGCATTTT. Translated: CASSPWEGSQPQHF.

Only one count was recorded for this clone. The genes are TRBV5-6 and TRBJ1-5, with D possibly TRBD1 on 6 matching bases. Trimming took off 4 bases at V and 0 bases at J, with 8 bases between the two ends. The CDR3 has 14 amino acids. Looked up from germline, CDR1 is SGHDT and CDR2 is YYEEEE. The CDR3 coding sequence is TGTGCCAGCAGCCTGGACAGTAGCAATCAGCCCCAGCATTTT. This encodes CASSLDSSNQPQHF. Together with reference TRBV5-6 and TRBJ1-5, the CDR3 gives the full variable domain: DAGVTQSPTHLIKTRGQQVTLRCSPKSGHDTVSWYQQALGQGPQFIFQYYEEEERQRGNFPDRFSGHQFPNYSSELNVNALLLGDSALYLCASSLDSSNQPQHFGDGTRLSIL.

The CDR3 loop reads CASSIDQASGYGYTF. In DNA form, the CDR3 reads TGTGCCAGTAGTATAGATCAGGCCTCGGGCTATGGCTACACCTTC. V usage is TRBV19 and J usage is TRBJ1-2, with D uncertain. Trimming stripped 0 bases from V and 4 bases from J, with 12 bases between. The CDR3 covers 15 residues. Germline CDR1 reads LNHDA; CDR2 reads SQIVND (reference sequence).

The gene calls are TRBV19 and TRBJ2-7, with TRBD1 as a possible D gene (6 bases). The CDR3 spans 12 residues. Looked up from germline, CDR1 is LNHDA and CDR2 is SQIVND (reference sequence). Trimming cost V 5 bases and J 3 bases, with 8 bases left between them. The CDR3 region has the DNA TGTGCCAGTAGTCCGGACAGCTACGAGCAGTACTTC. It is translated as CASSPDSYEQYF.

This clone was counted between two and nine times. The chain joins TRBV5-1 to TRBJ1-6; D is unresolved. CDR1 is SGHRS and CDR2 is YFSETQ in the germline V gene. There are 13 residues in the CDR3. Deletions cut 0 bases from V and 10 bases from J, with 8 bases between. In nucleotides, the CDR3 is TGCGCCAGCAGCTTGGGGAGGGAATCACCCCTCCACTTT. Translated: CASSLGRESPLHF.

This clone is a singleton in its sample. V gene TRBV10-3 combines with J gene TRBJ2-5, with 12 bases fitting TRBD2. This CDR3 contains 16 residues. Trimming at V came to 2 bases and at J to 2 bases, leaving 3 bases not matched to a gene. CDR1 and CDR2 (germline): ENHRY, SYGVKD. The CDR3 spells CAISERLAGGQETQYF. The CDR3 DNA reads as TGTGCCATCAGTGAGCGGCTAGCGGGAGGGCAAGAGACCCAGTACTTC.

The genes are TRBV4-2 and TRBJ1-1; TRBD1 agrees at 10 bases. V shed 3 bases, J shed 3 bases, and the junction held 7 bases outside the gene matches. Germline V CDR1 and CDR2: LGHNA, YNFKEQ. CDR3 size: 16 residues. The CDR3 sequence is CASSQDPGTGDTEAFF. The CDR3 DNA sequence: TGTGCCAGCAGCCAGGACCCCGGGACAGGGGACACTGAAGCTTTCTTT.

This chain joins TRBV18 and TRBJ2-1; 9 nucleotides line up with TRBD2. Germline V gene lookup returns CDR1 KGHSH and CDR2 LQKENI. J lost 4 bases, V lost 6 bases, and 10 bases had no gene match. The length of the CDR3 is 16 residues. CDR3 coding DNA: TGTGCCAGCTCCCCCTTGGCCCTAGCGGGGTACAATGAGCAGTTCTTC. It is translated as CASSPLALAGYNEQFF. Supplemented by reference TRBV18 and TRBJ2-1, the full variable domain reads NAGVMQNPRHLVRRRGQEARLRCSPMKGHSHVYWYRQLPEEGLKFMVYLQKENIIDESGMPKERFSAEFPKEGPSILRIQQVVRGDSAAYFCASSPLALAGYNEQFFGPGTRLTVL.